This T cell receptor beta chain derives from a study of blood T cell repertoires in COVID-19. Study in general: PBMCs, B-cell-depleted T cells, or T cells were the source of the cDNA or gDNA that made up the material.

Clones were read by immunoSEQ multiplex PCR, and TCRdb kept only the in-frame ones, dropping some. The table records under 350,000 clones, more than 75% of them present only once. The germline V gene encodes CDR1 SGHRS and CDR2 YFSETQ. Trimming shortened V by 4 bases and J by 5 bases, and 12 bases separated the two germline ends. This CDR3 has 13 residues. The chain recombines TRBV5-1 with TRBJ1-2, with D maybe TRBD1 (6 bases). This TCR came from a man in his thirties or forties who had recovered from COVID-19. Sequencing was carried out using PBMCs or T cells enriched from blood (not recorded which). DNA of the CDR3: TGCGCCAGCAGCCCTAGTCAGGGGTATGGCTACACCTTC. Translated, it gives CASSPSQGYGYTF.